The 10 T cell receptor beta chains in this list originate from one sample, sequenced in a study of cytotoxic CD8 clonotypes in ibrutinib-treated CLL. The data were produced by immunoSEQ multiplex PCR, yet TCRdb's version contains in-frame clones alone and is incomplete. The sample lists about 25,000 clones, 60% to 80% seen once, with just over 50% in the top ten. Here the sequenced sample was PBMCs, taken at disease progression, from a patient treated with ibrutinib. The receptors here all came from a human donor with chronic lymphocytic leukemia.

The chain links TRBV6-1 to TRBJ1-3; D is undetermined. The CDR3 sequence is 11 residues long. Germline V CDR1 and CDR2: MNHNS, SASEGT. Trimming took off 7 bases at V and 9 bases at J, with 10 bases between the two ends. The CDR3 DNA follows: TGTGCCAGCAAGGAATTGGCCACCATATATTTT. Its protein product is CASKELATIYF.

The chain couples TRBV4-3 to TRBJ2-1; TRBD1 aligns across 10 bases. This CDR3 contains 17 residues. Unmatched junction bases numbered 5, after V lost 1 base and J lost 2 bases. CDR1 LGHNA and CDR2 YSLEER come from the germline V gene. The CDR3 DNA sequence: TGCGCCAGCAGCCAAGTCTTAGGGACAGGGGCCTACAATGAGCAGTTCTTC. Its protein product is CASSQVLGTGAYNEQFF.

As concerns this clone: The sample contains more than one DNA sequence encoding this CDR3. The gene calls are TRBV11-3 and TRBJ1-6, with D uncertain. The ends were cut back, 0 bases at V and 7 bases at J, with 4 bases in the middle. The length of the CDR3 is 13 residues. From germline, CDR1 is SGHNT and CDR2 YENEEA. The CDR3 loop is CASSLDANSPLHF. The CDR3 coding sequence is TGTGCCAGCAGCTTAGACGCGAATTCACCCCTCCACTTT.

The V gene is TRBV5-4, the J gene TRBJ2-7; TRBD2 might be the D (5 bases). Trimming removed 0 bases from V and 9 bases from J, with 13 bases in between. The CDR3 is made up of 13 amino acids. The germline CDR1 and CDR2 sequences are SGHNT and YYREEE (reference sequence). CDR3 bases: TGTGCCAGCAGCTTGGTGGGGAAGGCGGGGCAGTACTTC. It yields the protein CASSLVGKAGQYF.

This rearrangement joins TRBV5-1 to TRBJ2-3; TRBD2 matches at 13 bases. In germline, CDR1 is SGHRS, CDR2 YFSETQ. Germline trimming cut 4 bases from V and 0 bases from J; bases unmatched to any gene: 5. This CDR3 region has 17 residues. CDR3 sequence (DNA): TGCGCCAGCAGCCGGACTAGCGGGGGAGCTAGCACAGATACGCAGTATTTT. It codes for CASSRTSGGASTDTQYF. The variable domain in full, with the rest retrieved from reference TRBV5-1 and TRBJ2-3, is KAGVTQTPRYLIKTRGQQVTLSCSPISGHRSVSWYQQTPGQGLQFLFEYFSETQRNKGNFPGRFSGRQFSNSRSEMNVSTLELGDSALYLCASSRTSGGASTDTQYFGPGTRLTVL.

The V gene is TRBV7-2, the J gene TRBJ1-1, with D unresolved. Germline CDR1 is SGHTA and CDR2 is FQGNSA. V was clipped by 3 bases and J by 1 base, with 6 bases between them. The CDR3 loop spans 13 amino acids. The DNA of the CDR3 is TGTGCCAGCAGCTTTATGGAGAACACTGAAGCTTTCTTT. Translation: CASSFMENTEAFF.

The CDR3 protein is CASSPVTDSGNTIYF. The CDR3 DNA follows: TGTGCCAGCTCACCAGTTACAGACTCTGGAAACACCATATATTTT. The chain joins TRBV18 to TRBJ1-3; D gene ambiguous. V gave up 2 bases and J gave up 0 bases, with 8 bases separating them. The CDR3 covers 15 residues. Germline V gene sequence: CDR1 KGHSH, CDR2 LQKENI.

This sequence joins TRBV9 and TRBJ1-5; 8 bases are shared with TRBD1. Germline V gene data show CDR1 as SGDLS and CDR2 as YYNGEE. The CDR3 sequence is 13 residues long. After removal of 3 bases from V and 6 bases from J, the junction contained 2 bases not matched to a gene. In DNA, the CDR3 is TGTGCCAGCAGCGCTGGACAGGGTCAGCCCCAGCATTTT. Translated: CASSAGQGQPQHF.

The V call is TRBV20-1, the J call TRBJ1-2; D might be TRBD1 (6 bases). Germline V lookup: CDR1 DFQATT, CDR2 SNEGSKA (reference sequence). Between the trimmed V and J ends, which lost 5 bases and 14 bases, there was a span of 12 bases. This CDR3 has 9 residues. CDR3 in amino acids: CSARQVSTF. CDR3 nucleotides: TGCAGTGCTCGACAGGTGTCGACCTTC.

The chain combines TRBV19 with TRBJ1-3; D not resolved. From germline, CDR1 is LNHDA and CDR2 SQIVND (reference sequence). This CDR3 region has 11 residues. V was trimmed by 10 bases and J by 8 bases, leaving 12 bases between them. CDR3 in DNA: TGTGCCACCCAAGATCGAGACACCATATATTTT. It codes for CATQDRDTIYF.